This entry describes one T cell receptor (beta chain). As originally analysed: Counts of nucleated cells, estimated from reference gene primer amplification, were obtained. The method was immunoSEQ multiplex PCR; TCRdb's version includes in-frame clones alone and lacks a portion of them. The D gene and trimming were derived from the DNA, and the V and J assignments and clone size from that table. The sample has about 190,000 clones, 88% seen once. This entry belongs to a study of blood T cell repertoires in COVID-19. Study as a whole: Specimens from acute and convalescent COVID-19 originated in the United States, Italy and Spain. Sources were T cells, B-cell-depleted T cells, or PBMCs; the material itself was cDNA or gDNA.

V gave up 7 bases and J gave up 2 bases; unmatched junction bases: 5. This CDR3 comprises 15 residues. The V gene's germline CDR1 is SGHTA and CDR2 FQGTGA. This receptor was obtained from a man aged 35 to 55 with active or convalescent COVID-19. V is TRBV7-3 and J is TRBJ2-6; 7 nucleotides align to TRBD1. The specimen was peripheral blood. CDR3 nucleotide sequence: TGTGCCAGCACCCAGGGGGTTGCTGGGGCCAACGTCCTGACTTTC. Protein sequence: CASTQGVAGANVLTF.